What follows is one T cell receptor beta chain and its context. The table lists this clonotype with many counts. The antigen this receptor binds is unknown. No base-level quality is on record; no much larger clone is a single base apart. The data belong to a study of human T cells and chemical hapten exposure (dated by TCRdb to the early 2020s). Study-wide context: Libraries were combined into a pool for sequencing, and differences in TCR yield between samples came mainly from small differences in library volumes within the pool. Each blood RNA sample was used to sequence both TCR alpha and TCR beta chains. The study tracked peripheral blood TCR repertoire changes in vivo during primary and secondary sensitization to the hapten diphenylcyclopropenone (DPC) in alopecia patients.

Interpreted using the paper, the time point label stands for: healthy volunteer bleed at 6 weeks. Total RNA was extracted from unfractionated whole blood collected in Tempus Blood RNA tubes. As TCR sequencing controls, roughly five healthy volunteers were used, with blood taken at day 0, 2 weeks and 6 weeks. The CDR1 and CDR2 encoded by the germline V gene (reference sequence) are DFQATT and SNEGSKA. The CDR3 runs 13 residues from the cysteine to the phenylalanine. The sequence is cut down to CDR3 DNA, 39 bases in frame from base 1. V ends up 6 bases short and J 3 bases short, with an unmatched junction base count of 8. The paper's findings and limits, for the study overall: DPC sensitization did not change how many TCRs were above 1 in 1000 frequency, and no evidence was found of alterations in global repertoire structure. After repeated subsampling, changes were observed in the strength of the expansion versus patch-test correlation and in the threshold at which the correlation became significant.

Libraries were built with RACE. Instrument used: NextSeq 500. During library preparation, unique molecular identifiers were attached to individual cDNA molecules so that TCRs could be counted quantitatively and reproducibly. Per the authors' processing: A median of roughly 100,000 TCRs per sample was observed, with a range of 23,224 to 690,600. The Decombinator software suite was used to annotate the V, J and CDR3 of the TCR reads. For PS versus PT1 abundance plots, all samples were subsampled to the same number of TCRs (28,000). TCRs were defined as expanded if absent before sensitization and observed at least eight times at the 2-week time point. TCRdb reran the public reads through fastp at Q25 and MiXCR, keeping productive beta chains. Here each entry gathers all rows of one CDR3 protein and keeps the most common genes and DNA. TCRdb, not the original authors, processed these V and J calls. The table for this sample lists tens of thousands of distinct CDR3 sequences; roughly 5.5% of them were counted only once. Roughly 13% of the sample belongs to the ten largest clones.

The receptor's source is a human donor in good health. Some clones in this sample may be carry-over from other donors' samples. The sample taken for sequencing was whole blood. The chain joins TRBV20-1 to TRBJ2-7, with 7 bases aligning to TRBD2. The DNA sequence is given as TGCAGTGCCCGCCGGGCGGGAGACTACGAGCAGTACTTC. This translates into CSARRAGDYEQYF.